This TCR beta chain was identified in a study of blood T cells in healthy people across ages. About the research overall: Per every two T cells, about one barcoded beta molecule was captured by template switching.

Germline V lookup: CDR1 SGHTA, CDR2 FQGNSA. The CDR3 loop spans 13 amino acids. Trimming took off 5 bases at V and 3 bases at J, with 11 bases between the two ends. This clonotype is a singleton in its sample. Its antigen remains unidentified. The second PCR ran about 6 to 12 cycles with a sample-barcoded 5' primer and J-beta primers. Each cDNA was tagged by a template-switch adaptor containing 12 random nucleotides. TCRdb reanalysed the 5' RACE reads using MiXCR and keeps one entry per CDR3 protein. Among around 670,000 distinct CDR3 sequences listed, under 30% were seen once. Whole-study results and caveats: The fall in TCR beta diversity per million T cells was roughly linear with age.

The chain joins TRBV7-2 to TRBJ2-7, with D possibly matching TRBD1 (5 bases). The sample taken for sequencing was blood. The origin of this receptor is a woman older than 75 in good health. CDR3 bases: TGTGCCAGCAGCCCCAGGGCCATCTACGAGCAGTACTTC. Protein: CASSPRAIYEQYF.